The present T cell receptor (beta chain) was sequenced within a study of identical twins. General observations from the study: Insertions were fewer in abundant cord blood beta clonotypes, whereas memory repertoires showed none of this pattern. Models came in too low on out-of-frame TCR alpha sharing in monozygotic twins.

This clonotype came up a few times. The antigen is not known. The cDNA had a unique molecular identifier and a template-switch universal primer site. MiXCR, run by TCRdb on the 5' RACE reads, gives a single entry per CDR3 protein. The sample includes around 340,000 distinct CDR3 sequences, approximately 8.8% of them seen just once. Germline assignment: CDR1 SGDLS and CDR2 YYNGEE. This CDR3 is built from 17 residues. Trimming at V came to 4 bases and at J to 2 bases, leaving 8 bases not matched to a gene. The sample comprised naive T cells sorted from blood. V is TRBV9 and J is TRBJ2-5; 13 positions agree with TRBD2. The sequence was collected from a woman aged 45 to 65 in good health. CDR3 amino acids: CASSLGLAGEGQETQYF. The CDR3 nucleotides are TGTGCCAGCAGCCTTGGACTAGCGGGAGAAGGGCAAGAGACCCAGTACTTC.